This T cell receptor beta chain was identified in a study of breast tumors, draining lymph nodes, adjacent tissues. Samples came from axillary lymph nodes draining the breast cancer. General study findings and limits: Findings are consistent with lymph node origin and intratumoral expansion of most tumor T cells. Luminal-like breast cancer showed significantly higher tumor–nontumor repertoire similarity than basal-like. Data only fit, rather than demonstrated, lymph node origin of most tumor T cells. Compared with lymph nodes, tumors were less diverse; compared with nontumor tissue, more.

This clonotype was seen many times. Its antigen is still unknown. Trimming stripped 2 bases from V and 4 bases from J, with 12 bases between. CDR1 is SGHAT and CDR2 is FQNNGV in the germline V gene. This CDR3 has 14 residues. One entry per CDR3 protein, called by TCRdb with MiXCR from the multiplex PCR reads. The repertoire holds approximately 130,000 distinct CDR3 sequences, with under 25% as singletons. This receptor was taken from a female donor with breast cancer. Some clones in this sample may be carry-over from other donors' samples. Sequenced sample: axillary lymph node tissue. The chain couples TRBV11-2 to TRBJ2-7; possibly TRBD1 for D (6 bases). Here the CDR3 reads CASSLPGGRYEQYF. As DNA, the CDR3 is TGTGCCAGCAGCTTACCTGGGGGCAGGTACGAGCAGTACTTC.